This T cell receptor beta chain stems from a study of blood T cells in healthy people across ages. Study-wide points: Per million T cells, the diversity of TCR beta decreased roughly linearly as age advanced.

Then a second PCR, running roughly 7 to 11 cycles, was carried out with a sample-barcoded 5' primer and a J-beta primer mix. TCRdb used MiXCR to reprocess the 5' RACE reads, holding one entry per CDR3 protein. Here the sample spans over 1,200,000 distinct CDR3 sequences, 59% being singletons. As for this clonotype: No antigen is known for it.

The CDR3 loop spans 12 amino acids. V was cut by 7 bases and J by 2 bases, with 7 bases left in between. Germline V CDR1 and CDR2: SNHLY, FYNNEI. The sequence derives from a man aged 18 to 35 in good health. Sequencing input: blood. The chain combines TRBV2 with TRBJ2-3; no firm D call. Here the CDR3 reads CASIGYTDTQYF. CDR3 bases: TGTGCCAGCATCGGTTACACAGATACGCAGTATTTT.